Below, 25 T cell receptor beta chains from the same sample are listed, as sequenced in a study of identical twins. TCRdb independently ran MiXCR on the 5' RACE reads; one entry per CDR3 protein. The sample includes fewer than 900,000 distinct CDR3 sequences, approximately 21% of them seen just once. The same data also contributed to another study, on T cells expressing NK-cell markers.

The sequenced material came from PBMCs. The receptors were sampled from a woman aged 18-29 years in good health.

The chain employs TRBV20-1 and TRBJ1-2; the match to TRBD1 covers 10 bases. The length of the CDR3 is 13 residues. Per germline, CDR1 DFQATT and CDR2 SNEGSKA (reference sequence). J gave up 7 bases and V 3 bases, and 5 bases lay outside the gene matches. The CDR3 is CSASRTGGIGYTF. Written as DNA, the CDR3 is TGCAGTGCTAGCCGGACAGGGGGAATTGGCTACACCTTC.

This chain links TRBV10-1 with TRBJ2-1, with D possibly matching TRBD2 (6 bases). V gave up 6 bases and J gave up 10 bases, with 22 bases separating them. Germline V CDR1 and CDR2: WNHNN, SYGVQD (reference sequence). This CDR3 comprises 15 residues. The CDR3 DNA sequence: TGCGCCAGCAGCCCGAGGGCTAGCGTCCGGGGGGAGCAGTTCTTC. Residues: CASSPRASVRGEQFF.

This clonotype occurred many times. V gene TRBV6-1 combines with J gene TRBJ2-1; 9 nucleotides agree with TRBD2. V shed 5 bases and J 7 bases; nucleotides not matched to a gene: 9. Germline V gives CDR1 MNHNS, CDR2 SASEGT. The CDR3 extends over 15 amino acids. CDR3 nucleotide sequence: TGTGCCAGCAGTCCTCTAGCGGGGATCGGGAATGAGCAGTTCTTC. Encoded protein: CASSPLAGIGNEQFF.

The genes are TRBV5-1 and TRBJ2-3; 7 bases match TRBD2. Germline V CDR1 and CDR2: SGHRS, YFSETQ. CDR3 length: 15 residues. J was trimmed by 0 bases and V by 2 bases; bases with no gene match: 3. CDR3 DNA sequence: TGCGCCAGCAGCTTCGGTAGCGGGAGCACAGATACGCAGTATTTT. Translated: CASSFGSGSTDTQYF.

The chain combines TRBV27 with TRBJ2-3; either TRBD1 or TRBD2 may fit D (5 bases each). This CDR3 spans 13 amino acids. Trimming removed 5 bases from V and 6 bases from J, with 12 bases in between. Germline V gene data show CDR1 as MNHEY and CDR2 as SMNVEV (reference sequence). The CDR3 here is CASSGSRGDTQYF. The CDR3 nucleotides are TGTGCCAGCAGTGGGTCGAGGGGCGATACGCAGTATTTT.

The V and J genes are TRBV9 and TRBJ1-2, with D possibly matching TRBD1 (6 bases). Germline CDR1 reads SGDLS; CDR2 reads YYNGEE. This CDR3 is 14 amino acids long. V was shortened by 4 bases and J by 4 bases, with 14 bases between the two germline ends. Here the CDR3 reads CASSTGQNLYGYTF. The CDR3 DNA reads as TGTGCCAGCAGCACCGGACAGAACCTCTATGGCTACACCTTC.

This clonotype was counted ten times or more. The rearrangement uses TRBV7-2 and TRBJ2-2; D remains unclear. This CDR3 comprises 12 residues. The germline CDR1 and CDR2 sequences are SGHTA and FQGNSA. The V end lost 3 bases, the J end lost 6 bases, and 5 bases lay between the germline ends. Here the CDR3 DNA reads TGTGCCAGCAGCTTTCAGCCCGGGGAGCTGTTTTTT. Translated, it gives CASSFQPGELFF.

This clonotype was recorded a few times. The chain couples TRBV5-1 to TRBJ2-2, with D uncertain. The germline V and J ends were trimmed by 6 bases and 2 bases, with 8 bases remaining between them. The CDR3 spans 13 residues. CDR1 and CDR2 from the germline V gene are SGHRS and YFSETQ. The CDR3 bases are TGCGCCAGCAAGACTTTAAACACCGGGGAGCTGTTTTTT. Translating it yields CASKTLNTGELFF.

V is TRBV20-1 and J is TRBJ1-6, with 10 bases matching TRBD1. This CDR3 is 15 amino acids long. Germline CDR1 and CDR2: DFQATT and SNEGSKA (reference sequence). Trimming at V came to 2 bases and at J to 7 bases, leaving 5 bases not matched to a gene. The CDR3 coding sequence is TGCAGTGCTAGATTATCGGGACAGGGGAATTCACCCCTCCACTTT. It specifies CSARLSGQGNSPLHF.

The chain has TRBV5-1 and TRBJ2-1; TRBD1 is a possible D gene (5 bases). The CDR3 runs to 15 residues. The ends were cut back, 1 base at V and 8 bases at J, with 16 bases in the middle. Germline V CDR1 and CDR2: SGHRS, YFSETQ. This CDR3 reads CASSLYRVWGDEQFF. CDR3 nucleotides: TGCGCCAGCAGCTTGTATAGGGTTTGGGGCGATGAGCAGTTCTTC.

As DNA, the CDR3 is TGCAGTGCTAGTTTTAGAAGGGAGAATGAGCAGTTCTTC. Translated, it gives CSASFRRENEQFF. The chain is built from TRBV20-1 and TRBJ2-1; tentatively, D is TRBD2 (5 bases). The CDR3 runs 13 residues. V was shortened by 3 bases and J by 7 bases, with 13 bases between the two germline ends. Germline V gene lookup returns CDR1 DFQATT and CDR2 SNEGSKA (reference sequence).

This clonotype was seen more than once but under ten times. The chain links TRBV4-3 to TRBJ2-3, with D possibly TRBD2 on 6 matching bases. CDR1 and CDR2 from the germline V gene are LGHNA and YSLEER. Trimming stripped 0 bases from V and 6 bases from J, with 13 bases between. This CDR3 comprises 15 residues. CDR3 residues: CASSQDVGGSDTQYF. The DNA of the CDR3 is TGCGCCAGCAGCCAAGATGTTGGAGGGAGCGATACGCAGTATTTT.

A single count supports this clonotype. The V gene is TRBV5-1, the J gene TRBJ2-3; D might be TRBD1 (6 bases). In germline, CDR1 is SGHRS, CDR2 YFSETQ. The CDR3 consists of 16 residues. The V gene lost 3 bases and the J gene lost 0 bases, with 14 bases spanning the gap. The CDR3 protein is CASSSGTRGSTDTQYF. The CDR3 DNA reads as TGCGCCAGCAGCTCTGGGACACGAGGAAGCACAGATACGCAGTATTTT.

In this sample, this clonotype turned up a few times. The CDR3 region has the DNA TGTGCCAGCAGCCGCGACCGGAAGGCCTTTGGCTACACCTTC. Translating gives CASSRDRKAFGYTF. The chain recombines TRBV6-1 with TRBJ1-2; D not certain. The germline V and J ends were trimmed by 6 bases and 7 bases, with 18 bases remaining between them. The CDR3 covers 14 residues. Germline V gives CDR1 MNHNS, CDR2 SASEGT.

This clonotype has only a few counts. The CDR3 DNA reads as TGTGCCAGCAGCGCGAACTCCTACAATGAGCAGTTCTTC. Its translation is CASSANSYNEQFF. V gene TRBV7-2 combines with J gene TRBJ2-1; no reliable D call. The germline CDR1 and CDR2 sequences are SGHTA and FQGNSA. V dropped 5 bases and J dropped 0 bases, with 5 bases sitting between them. This CDR3 is built from 13 residues.

V usage is TRBV9 and J usage is TRBJ2-3; TRBD1 or TRBD2 may be the D gene (5 bases each). This CDR3 contains 18 residues. Looked up from germline, CDR1 is SGDLS and CDR2 is YYNGEE. V was clipped by 3 bases and J by 2 bases, with 22 bases between them. CDR3 nucleotide sequence: TGTGCCAGCAGCGGACCGGTTGACGGGACGTTTATCACAGATACGCAGTATTTT. It encodes CASSGPVDGTFITDTQYF.

The chain recombines TRBV12-3 or TRBV12-4 with TRBJ2-1, with D hard to call. The CDR3 consists of 12 residues. V gave up 6 bases and J gave up 12 bases, with 15 bases separating them. CDR3 in DNA: TGTGCCAGCAGCCTTAACCTCGTCCGGCAGTTCTTC. It encodes CASSLNLVRQFF.

The chain combines TRBV6-5 with TRBJ2-1; 14 nucleotides align to TRBD2. Germline V gene data show CDR1 as MNHEY and CDR2 as SVGAGI. J was trimmed by 13 bases and V by 4 bases; bases with no gene match: 3. There are 13 residues in the CDR3. CDR3 sequence (DNA): TGTGCCAGCAGTTTGACTAGCGGGGGGGTTCAGTTCTTC. This gives the protein CASSLTSGGVQFF.

This clonotype was recorded a few times. The chain has TRBV6-5 and TRBJ1-2, with 9 nucleotides matching TRBD1. The trim removed 1 base at V and 6 bases at J, leaving 3 bases unmatched. Germline-derived CDR1 and CDR2 are MNHEY and SVGAGI. The CDR3 is 14 amino acids. CDR3 coding DNA: TGTGCCAGCAGTTACTACCGGGACAGGGATGGCTACACCTTC. This codes for CASSYYRDRDGYTF.

This clonotype was counted only a few times. CDR3 coding DNA: TGCAGCGTAGAGCGGGGGCACACAGATACGCAGTATTTT. It translates to CSVERGHTDTQYF. This chain connects TRBV29-1 to TRBJ2-3, with 8 bases matching TRBD2. There are 13 residues in the CDR3. The germline CDR1 and CDR2 sequences are SQVTM and ANQGSEA. V lost 6 bases and J lost 2; bases outside the gene matches: 4.

V and J are TRBV9 and TRBJ2-1; tentatively, D is TRBD2 (5 bases). The CDR3 length is 16 residues. Germline assignment: CDR1 SGDLS and CDR2 YYNGEE. Trimming cost V 0 bases and J 2 bases, with 12 bases left between them. CDR3 sequence: CASSVGGQVAYNEQFF. The CDR3 DNA sequence: TGTGCCAGCAGCGTAGGAGGGCAGGTAGCCTACAATGAGCAGTTCTTC.

The J gene is TRBJ1-2, the V gene TRBV5-5, with D tentatively TRBD1 (5 bases). The CDR3 contains 17 residues. CDR1 SGHKS and CDR2 YYEKEE come from the germline V gene (reference sequence). The V end was cut by 0 bases, the J end by 4 bases, with 19 bases between. CDR3 sequence reads: CASSLVGQARVGYGYTF. DNA for the CDR3: TGTGCCAGCAGCTTGGTGGGGCAGGCTCGGGTTGGCTATGGCTACACCTTC.

This chain connects TRBV6-1 to TRBJ2-1; 8 bases agree with TRBD2. The germline CDR1 and CDR2 sequences are MNHNS and SASEGT. There are 17 residues in the CDR3. Trimming cost V 4 bases and J 4 bases; bases outside gene matches: 12. CDR3 residues: CASSVNSGVGTYNEQFF. CDR3 nucleotides: TGTGCCAGCAGTGTAAATAGCGGGGTGGGTACGTACAATGAGCAGTTCTTC.

This chain connects TRBV5-8 to TRBJ1-2; no clear D. The CDR3 has 14 residues. The germline V gene encodes CDR1 SGHTS and CDR2 YDEGEE. Trimming removed 4 bases from V and 4 bases from J, with 14 bases in between. The CDR3: CASSAWGASYGYTF. CDR3 coding DNA: TGTGCCAGCAGCGCGTGGGGTGCAAGCTATGGCTACACCTTC.

V usage is TRBV7-2 and J usage is TRBJ2-3; TRBD2 is a possible D gene (6 bases). Trimming took 5 bases from V and 6 from J, leaving 15 bases between them. Per the germline V gene, CDR1 is SGHTA and CDR2 is FQGNSA. The CDR3 is 14 amino acids. CDR3 sequence reads: CASSRGEQGDTQYF. For the CDR3, the DNA is TGTGCCAGCAGCCGCGGGGAACAAGGGGATACGCAGTATTTT. The full variable domain, with the rest looked up from reference TRBV7-2 and TRBJ2-3, is GAGVSQSPSNKVTEKGKDVELRCDPISGHTALYWYRQSLGQGLEFLIYFQGNSAPDKSGLPSDRFSAERTGGSVSTLTIQRTQQEDSAVYLCASSRGEQGDTQYFGPGTRLTVL.